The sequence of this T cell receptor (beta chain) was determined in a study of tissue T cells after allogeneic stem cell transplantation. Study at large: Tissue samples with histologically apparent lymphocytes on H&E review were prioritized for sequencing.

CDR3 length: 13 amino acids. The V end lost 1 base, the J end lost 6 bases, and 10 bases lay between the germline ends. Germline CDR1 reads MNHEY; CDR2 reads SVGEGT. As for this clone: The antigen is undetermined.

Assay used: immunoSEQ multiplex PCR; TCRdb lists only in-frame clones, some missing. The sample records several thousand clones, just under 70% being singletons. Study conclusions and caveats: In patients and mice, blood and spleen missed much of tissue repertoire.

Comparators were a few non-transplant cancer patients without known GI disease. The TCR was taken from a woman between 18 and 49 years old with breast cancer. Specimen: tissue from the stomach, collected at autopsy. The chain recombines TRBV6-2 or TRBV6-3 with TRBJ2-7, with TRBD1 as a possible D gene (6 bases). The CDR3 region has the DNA TGTGCCAGCAGTTACTACCACAGGGCCGAGCAGTACTTC. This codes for CASSYYHRAEQYF.